This passage covers 13 T cell receptor beta chains from one sample sequenced in a study of blood T cell repertoires in COVID-19. The assay was immunoSEQ multiplex PCR, and TCRdb's table has in-frame clones only and misses some. The table has approximately 230,000 clones, 75% to 90% seen once; the top ten hold roughly 4%. The specimen sequenced was PBMCs or T cells enriched from blood (not recorded which). The receptors here all came from a woman aged 25-40 years who had recovered from COVID-19.

This clone was picked up one time. The J gene is TRBJ1-5, the V gene TRBV6-5; D is ambiguous. Trimming took off 6 bases at V and 3 bases at J, with 12 bases between the two ends. This CDR3 has 14 amino acids. CDR1 and CDR2 (germline): MNHEY, SVGAGI. CDR3 loop: CASSPGPYNQPQHF. The CDR3 DNA is TGTGCCAGCAGCCCAGGTCCTTACAATCAGCCCCAGCATTTT.

The rearrangement uses TRBV5-5 and TRBJ1-1; TRBD1 might be the D (5 bases). Trimming shortened V by 4 bases and J by 6 bases, and 22 bases separated the two germline ends. The CDR3 contains 16 residues. The germline gives CDR1 SGHKS, CDR2 YYEKEE (reference sequence). For the CDR3, the DNA is TGTGCCAGCAGCCGCTTCTTAGGGGCGGCAGCCCCTGAAGCTTTCTTT. Translating it yields CASSRFLGAAAPEAFF.

To note about this clone: Other DNA sequences in the sample encode the same CDR3. CDR3 sequence (DNA): TGTGCCAGCAGCTTAGAGGCTGGTTACGAGCAGTACTTC. Translation gives CASSLEAGYEQYF. V and J are TRBV11-2 and TRBJ2-7; unclear D gene. The germline V and J ends were trimmed by 0 bases and 4 bases, with 7 bases remaining between them. Germline loops: CDR1 SGHAT, CDR2 FQNNGV. The CDR3 is 13 residues long.

The rearrangement joins TRBV5-1 to TRBJ2-3, with D possibly being TRBD2 (5 bases). The germline V and J ends were trimmed by 4 bases and 4 bases, with 13 bases remaining between them. In germline, CDR1 is SGHRS, CDR2 YFSETQ. CDR3 length equals 14 residues. CDR3 region: CASSPPGSSDTQYF. The CDR3 DNA follows: TGCGCCAGCAGCCCCCCGGGGAGCTCAGATACGCAGTATTTT.

The J gene is TRBJ2-5, the V gene TRBV7-9; D is possibly TRBD1 (6 bases). This CDR3 contains 15 residues. The germline V and J ends were trimmed by 2 bases and 5 bases, with 15 bases remaining between them. Germline CDR1 is SEHNR and CDR2 is FQNEAQ (reference sequence). CDR3 DNA sequence: TGTGCCAGCAGCTTACTTTCAGGGGCGCGGGAGACCCAGTACTTC. It translates to CASSLLSGARETQYF.

For this clone: Other DNA sequences within the sample encode an identical CDR3. V is TRBV15 and J is TRBJ2-2; D is unresolved. V was shortened by 0 bases and J by 7 bases, with 6 bases between the two germline ends. Germline values: CDR1 LNHNV, CDR2 YYDKDF (reference sequence). The CDR3 length is 13 residues. CDR3 loop: CATSRDRSGELFF. In DNA, the CDR3 is TGTGCCACCAGCAGAGACCGGAGCGGGGAGCTGTTTTTT.

The chain is built from TRBV4-3 and TRBJ1-1, with D possibly TRBD1 on 6 matching bases. The CDR3 spans 16 residues. In germline, CDR1 is LGHNA, CDR2 YSLEER. Trimming shortened V by 0 bases and J by 7 bases, and 18 bases separated the two germline ends. DNA for the CDR3: TGCGCCAGCAGCCAAGATCGCGGTCTGACAGGCGGTGAAGCTTTCTTT. Protein: CASSQDRGLTGGEAFF.

V usage is TRBV27 and J usage is TRBJ2-1; 8 positions match TRBD2. Germline CDR1 reads MNHEY; CDR2 reads SMNVEV (reference sequence). The CDR3 consists of 16 residues. V was clipped by 2 bases and J by 8 bases; unmatched bases: 11. The chain's CDR3 is CASSLRGLVTVYEQFF. The CDR3 coding sequence is TGTGCCAGCAGTTTAAGGGGACTAGTGACGGTGTATGAGCAGTTCTTC.

The chain links TRBV3-1 (or the pseudogene TRBV3-2) to TRBJ2-3; D possibly corresponds to TRBD2 (6 bases). Trimming removed 4 bases from V and 8 bases from J, with 16 bases in between. The germline gives CDR1 LGHDT, CDR2 YNNKEL (reference sequence). The CDR3 sequence is 14 residues long. The CDR3 bases are TGTGCCAGCAGCCTAGCGGTGGAGATTATTACGCAGTATTTT. Translation gives CASSLAVEIITQYF.

The V call is TRBV4-3, the J call TRBJ2-7, with 11 bases fitting TRBD2. This CDR3 region has 17 residues. Germline CDR1 is LGHNA and CDR2 is YSLEER. J gave up 2 bases and V 4 bases, and 10 bases lay outside the gene matches. Here the CDR3 reads CASSPDIRLAGTYEQYF. CDR3 sequence (DNA): TGCGCCAGCAGCCCCGATATTAGACTAGCGGGGACCTACGAGCAGTACTTC.

V gene TRBV4-1 combines with J gene TRBJ2-5; 11 bases align to TRBD2. The V gene's germline CDR1 is MGHRA and CDR2 YSYEKL. With 2 bases clipped from V and 1 base from J, the junction kept 6 bases outside the gene matches. The length of the CDR3 is 17 residues. The CDR3 region has the DNA TGCGCCAGCAGCCAAACCCCTAGCGGGAGGCCCCAAGAGACCCAGTACTTC. This sequence encodes CASSQTPSGRPQETQYF.

This clone was counted many times. At one of its ends the junction is not consistent with the germline gene, which may arise from a read error. The rearrangement uses TRBV12-3 or TRBV12-4 and TRBJ1-2, with D unclear. This CDR3 is built from 13 residues. The CDR3 sequence is CASRSATLDFPYF. The CDR3 nucleotides read TGTGCCAGCAGGTCTGCTACTCTTGATTTTCCCTACTTC.

The chain combines TRBV7-3 with TRBJ1-2; 7 bases agree with TRBD1. Trimming cost V 5 bases and J 8 bases; bases outside gene matches: 8. The germline V gene encodes CDR1 SGHTA and CDR2 FQGTGA. The CDR3 extends over 13 amino acids. CDR3 sequence: CASSLRRGQGYTF. The CDR3 region has the DNA TGTGCCAGCAGCCTACGAAGGGGGCAGGGCTACACCTTC.